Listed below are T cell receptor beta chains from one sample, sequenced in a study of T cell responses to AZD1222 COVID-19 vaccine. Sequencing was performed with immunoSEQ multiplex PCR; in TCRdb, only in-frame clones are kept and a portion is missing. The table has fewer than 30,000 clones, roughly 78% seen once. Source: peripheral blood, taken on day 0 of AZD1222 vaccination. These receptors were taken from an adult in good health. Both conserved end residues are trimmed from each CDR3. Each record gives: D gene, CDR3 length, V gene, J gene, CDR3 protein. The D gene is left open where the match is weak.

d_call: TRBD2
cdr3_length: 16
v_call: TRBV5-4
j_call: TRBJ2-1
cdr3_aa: ASSPKSLAGGPSNEQF

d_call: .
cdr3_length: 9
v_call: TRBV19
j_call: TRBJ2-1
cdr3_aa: ASSIGNEQF

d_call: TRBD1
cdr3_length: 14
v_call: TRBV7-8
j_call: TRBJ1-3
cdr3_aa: ASSFSGQGGGNTIY

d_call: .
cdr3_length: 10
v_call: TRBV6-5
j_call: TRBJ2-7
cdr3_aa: ASNRVYGEQY

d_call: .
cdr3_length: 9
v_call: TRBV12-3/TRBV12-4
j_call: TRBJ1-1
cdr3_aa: ASSSGGQAF

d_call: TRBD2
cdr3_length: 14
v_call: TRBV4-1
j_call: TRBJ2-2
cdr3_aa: ASSPTSGRGTGELF

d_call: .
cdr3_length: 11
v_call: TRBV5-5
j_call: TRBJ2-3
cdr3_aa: ASSFHPVDTQY

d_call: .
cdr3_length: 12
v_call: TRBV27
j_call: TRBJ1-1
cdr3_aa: ASSFGRGGTEAF

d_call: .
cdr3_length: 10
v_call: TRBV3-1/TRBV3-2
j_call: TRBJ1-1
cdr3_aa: ASSQVVNEAF

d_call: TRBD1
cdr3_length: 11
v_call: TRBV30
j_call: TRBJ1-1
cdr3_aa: AWSRQGNTEAF

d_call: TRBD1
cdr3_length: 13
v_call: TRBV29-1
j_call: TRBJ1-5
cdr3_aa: SVVVAGDSHQPQH

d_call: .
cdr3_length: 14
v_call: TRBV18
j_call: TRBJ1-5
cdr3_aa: ASSPDRGGSNQPQH

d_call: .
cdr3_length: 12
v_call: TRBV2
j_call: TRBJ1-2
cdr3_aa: ASSDRRINYGYT

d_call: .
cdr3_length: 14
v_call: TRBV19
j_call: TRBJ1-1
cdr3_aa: ASSITTAGWWTEAF

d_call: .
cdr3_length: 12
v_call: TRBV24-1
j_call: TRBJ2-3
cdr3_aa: ATSEGTLPDTQY

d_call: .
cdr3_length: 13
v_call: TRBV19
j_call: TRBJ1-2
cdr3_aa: ASTYSGRANYGYT

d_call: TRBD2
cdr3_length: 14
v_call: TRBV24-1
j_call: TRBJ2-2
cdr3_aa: ATRGGLAGDTGELF

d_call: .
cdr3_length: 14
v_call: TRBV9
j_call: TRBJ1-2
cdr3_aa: ASSVLGGGPRYGYT

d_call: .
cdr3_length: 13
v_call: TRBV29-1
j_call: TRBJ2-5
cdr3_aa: SVTGTKGVGETQY

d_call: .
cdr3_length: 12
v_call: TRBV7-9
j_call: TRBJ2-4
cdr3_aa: ASNLEQHQNIQY

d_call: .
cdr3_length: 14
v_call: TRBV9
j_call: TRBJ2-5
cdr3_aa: ASSVAGGSGLETQY

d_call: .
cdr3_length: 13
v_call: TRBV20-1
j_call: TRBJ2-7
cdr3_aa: SASLGTASSYEQY

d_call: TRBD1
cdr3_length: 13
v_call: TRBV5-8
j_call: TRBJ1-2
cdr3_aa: ASSLTGTGVRGYT

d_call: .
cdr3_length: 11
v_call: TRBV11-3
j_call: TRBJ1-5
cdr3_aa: ASSLEENQPQH

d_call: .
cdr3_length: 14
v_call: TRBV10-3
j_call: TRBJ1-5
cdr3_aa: AISERGKGGLSAQH

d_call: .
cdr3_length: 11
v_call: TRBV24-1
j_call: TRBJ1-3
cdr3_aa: ATSGEQGGTIY

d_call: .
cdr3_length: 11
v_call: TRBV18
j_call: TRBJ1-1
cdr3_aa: ASSPLQGTEAF

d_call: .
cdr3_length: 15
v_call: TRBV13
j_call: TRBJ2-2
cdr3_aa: ASSSRTLVVGTGELF

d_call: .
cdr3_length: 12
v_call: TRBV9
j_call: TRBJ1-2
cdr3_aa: ASSVTDSPYGYT

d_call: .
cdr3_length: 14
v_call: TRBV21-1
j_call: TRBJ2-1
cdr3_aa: ASSLNPTGDYNEQF

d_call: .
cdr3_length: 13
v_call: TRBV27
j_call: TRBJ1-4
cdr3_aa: ASSWGTEPNEKLF

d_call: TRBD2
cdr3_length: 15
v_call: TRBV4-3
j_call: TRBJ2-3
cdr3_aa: ASSRTGAGGPADTQY

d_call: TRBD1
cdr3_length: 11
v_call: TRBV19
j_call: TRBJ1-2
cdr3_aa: ASSPQGVYGYT

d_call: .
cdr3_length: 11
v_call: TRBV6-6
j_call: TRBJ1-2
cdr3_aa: ASTHGPIYGYT

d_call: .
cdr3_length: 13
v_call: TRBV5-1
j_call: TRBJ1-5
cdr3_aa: ASSLRVYSNQPQH

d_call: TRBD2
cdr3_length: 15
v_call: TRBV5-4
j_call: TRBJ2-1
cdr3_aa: ASRHQPEASGRNEQF

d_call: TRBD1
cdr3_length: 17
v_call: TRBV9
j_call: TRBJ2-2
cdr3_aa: ASSVGPGPDRGSTGELF

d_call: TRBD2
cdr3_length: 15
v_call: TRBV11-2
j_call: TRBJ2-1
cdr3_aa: ASSPRVAGGPKGEQF

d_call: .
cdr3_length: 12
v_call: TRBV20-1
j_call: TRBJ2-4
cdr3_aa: SASIFTGKNIQY

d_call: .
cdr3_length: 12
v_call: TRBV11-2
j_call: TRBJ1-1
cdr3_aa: ASSFPRQNTEAF

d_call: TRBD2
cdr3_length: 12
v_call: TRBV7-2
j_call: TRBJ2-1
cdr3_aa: ASSLSGTSGRPF

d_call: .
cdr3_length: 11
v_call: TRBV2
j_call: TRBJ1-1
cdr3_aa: ASSPRLNTEAF

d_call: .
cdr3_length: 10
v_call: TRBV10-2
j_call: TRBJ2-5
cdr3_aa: ASSESRETQY

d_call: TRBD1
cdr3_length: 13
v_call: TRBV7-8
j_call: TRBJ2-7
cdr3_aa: ASSPRQGPSYEQY

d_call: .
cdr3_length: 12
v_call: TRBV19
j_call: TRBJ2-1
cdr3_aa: ASSIARERNEQF